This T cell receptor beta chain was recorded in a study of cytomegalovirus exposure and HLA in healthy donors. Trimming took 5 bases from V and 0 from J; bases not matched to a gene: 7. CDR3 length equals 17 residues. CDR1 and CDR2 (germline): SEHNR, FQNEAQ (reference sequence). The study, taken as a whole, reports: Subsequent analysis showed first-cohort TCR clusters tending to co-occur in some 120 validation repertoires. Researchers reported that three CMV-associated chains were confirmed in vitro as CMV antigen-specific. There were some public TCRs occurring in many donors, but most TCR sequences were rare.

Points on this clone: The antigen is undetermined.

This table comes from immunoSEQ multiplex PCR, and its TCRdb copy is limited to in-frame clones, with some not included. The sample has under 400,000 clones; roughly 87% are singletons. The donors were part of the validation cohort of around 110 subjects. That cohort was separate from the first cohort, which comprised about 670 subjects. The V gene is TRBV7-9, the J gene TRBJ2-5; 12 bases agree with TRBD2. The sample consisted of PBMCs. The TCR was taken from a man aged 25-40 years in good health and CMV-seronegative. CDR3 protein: CASSQGLAGLYQETQYF. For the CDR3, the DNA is TGTGCCAGCAGCCAAGGACTAGCGGGGTTGTACCAAGAGACCCAGTACTTC.